This T cell receptor (beta chain) stems from a study of shared clonotypes between healthy human individuals. The wider study: Donors, aged 18 to 49, were two women and three men. General study findings and limits: Larger estimated richness was generally seen in naive subsets than in memory subsets.

CDR1 is SGHRS and CDR2 is YFSETQ in the germline V gene. The CDR3 spans 14 residues. Trimming removed 0 bases from V and 4 bases from J, with 11 bases in between. Details on this clone: Antigen: not known.

Terminally differentiated effector memory CD45RA+ cells were left out of the naive CD8 fraction, which was CD45RO-negative and positively selected for CCR7. Method: immunoSEQ multiplex PCR; TCRdb's copy keeps in-frame clones and lacks some. The sample records 800,000 or so clones, 90% to 98% being singletons. The receptor was isolated from a man aged 25-45 years in good health. Sequencing used naive CD8+ T cells sorted from blood. The chain couples TRBV5-1 to TRBJ2-7, with D tentatively TRBD2 (6 bases). In nucleotides, the CDR3 is TGCGCCAGCAGCTTGGCCGCCGGGGGTTACGAGCAGTACTTC. Translated, it gives CASSLAAGGYEQYF.